This T cell receptor beta chain was documented in a study of T cell repertoires in cytomegalovirus infection. From the reads, TCRdb called clonotypes with MiXCR, one entry per CDR3 protein. The sample has around 300,000 distinct CDR3 sequences; 8% to 10% are singletons. V shed 7 bases and J shed 1 base, with 14 bases lying between them. Germline CDR1 is MNHEY and CDR2 is SVGEGT. The CDR3 consists of 14 residues. Sequencing was performed on PBMCs. The origin of this receptor is a human donor in good health (CMV status not recorded). Some clones in this sample may be carry-over from other donors' samples. This chain connects TRBV6-2 or TRBV6-3 to TRBJ2-7, with D hard to call. CDR3 region: CASTEVVSSYEQYF. The CDR3 DNA follows: TGTGCCAGCACTGAGGTAGTCTCTTCCTACGAGCAGTACTTC.